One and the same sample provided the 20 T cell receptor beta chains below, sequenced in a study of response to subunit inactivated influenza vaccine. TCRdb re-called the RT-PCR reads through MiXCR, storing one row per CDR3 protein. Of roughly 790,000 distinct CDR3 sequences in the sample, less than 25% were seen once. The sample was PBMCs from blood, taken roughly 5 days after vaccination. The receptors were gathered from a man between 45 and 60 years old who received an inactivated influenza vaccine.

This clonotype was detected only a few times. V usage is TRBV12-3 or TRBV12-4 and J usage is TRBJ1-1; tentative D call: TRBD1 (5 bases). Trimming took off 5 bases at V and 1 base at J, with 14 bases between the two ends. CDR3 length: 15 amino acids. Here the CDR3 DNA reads TGTGCCAGCAGTGCAGACAGTCGGCAGAACACTGAAGCTTTCTTT. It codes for CASSADSRQNTEAFF.

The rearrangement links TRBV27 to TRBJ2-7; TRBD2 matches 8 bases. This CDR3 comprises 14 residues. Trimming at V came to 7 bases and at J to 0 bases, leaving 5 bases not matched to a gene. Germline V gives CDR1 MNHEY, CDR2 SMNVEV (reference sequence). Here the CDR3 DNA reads TGTGCCAGCAAAGTAGCGGGGCACTCCTACGAGCAGTACTTC. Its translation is CASKVAGHSYEQYF.

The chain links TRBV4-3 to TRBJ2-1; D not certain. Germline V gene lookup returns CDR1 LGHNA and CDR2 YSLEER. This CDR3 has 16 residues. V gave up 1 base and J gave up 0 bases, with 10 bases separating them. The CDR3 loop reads CASSQGLGTSYNEQFF. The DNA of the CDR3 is TGCGCCAGCAGCCAAGGGCTAGGTACCTCCTACAATGAGCAGTTCTTC.

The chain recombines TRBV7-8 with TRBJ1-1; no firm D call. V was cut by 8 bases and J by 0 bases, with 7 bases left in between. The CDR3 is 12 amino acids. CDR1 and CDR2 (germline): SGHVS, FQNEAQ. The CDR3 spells CASALVNTEAFF. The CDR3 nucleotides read TGTGCCAGCGCACTAGTGAACACTGAAGCTTTCTTT.

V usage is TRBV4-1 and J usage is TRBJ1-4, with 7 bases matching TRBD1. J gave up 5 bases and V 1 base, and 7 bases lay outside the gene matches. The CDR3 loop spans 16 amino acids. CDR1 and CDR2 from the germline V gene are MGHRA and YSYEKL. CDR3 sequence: CASSQGDSRGNEKLFF. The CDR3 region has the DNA TGCGCCAGCAGCCAAGGGGACAGCAGGGGGAATGAAAAACTGTTTTTT.

Here the CDR3 DNA reads TGTGCCAGCAGCTTAGGGAGCGGCAGGGTCCACGAGCAGTACTTC. Protein product: CASSLGSGRVHEQYF. The chain couples TRBV11-2 to TRBJ2-7, with D possibly being TRBD1 or TRBD2 (5 bases each). Germline V gives CDR1 SGHAT, CDR2 FQNNGV. This CDR3 has 15 amino acids. V lost 1 base and J 5 bases, leaving 15 bases between the germline ends. Full variable domain (remainder filled in from reference TRBV11-2 and TRBJ2-7): EAGVAQSPRYKIIEKRQSVAFWCNPISGHATLYWYQQILGQGPKLLIQFQNNGVVDDSQLPKDRFSAERLKGVDSTLKIQPAKLEDSAVYLCASSLGSGRVHEQYFGPGTRLTVT.

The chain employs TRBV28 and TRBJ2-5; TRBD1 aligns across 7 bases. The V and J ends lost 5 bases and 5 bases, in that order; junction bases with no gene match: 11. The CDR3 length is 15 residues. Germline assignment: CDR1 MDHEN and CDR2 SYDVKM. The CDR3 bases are TGTGCCAGCAGTCGCGCTACAGGGGTCGGGGAGACCCAGTACTTC. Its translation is CASSRATGVGETQYF.

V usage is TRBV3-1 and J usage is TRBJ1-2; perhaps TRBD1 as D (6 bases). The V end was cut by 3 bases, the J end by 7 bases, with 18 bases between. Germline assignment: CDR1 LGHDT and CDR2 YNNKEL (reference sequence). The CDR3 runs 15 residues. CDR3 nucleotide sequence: TGTGCCAGCAGCCAGCCACACCACAGGGTTAGTGGCTACACCTTC. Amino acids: CASSQPHHRVSGYTF.

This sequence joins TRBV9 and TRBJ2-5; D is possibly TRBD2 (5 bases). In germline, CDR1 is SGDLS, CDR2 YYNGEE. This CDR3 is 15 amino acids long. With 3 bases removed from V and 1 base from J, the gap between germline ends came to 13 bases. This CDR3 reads CASSASPGSQETQYF. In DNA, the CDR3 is TGTGCCAGCAGCGCATCACCGGGATCCCAAGAGACCCAGTACTTC.

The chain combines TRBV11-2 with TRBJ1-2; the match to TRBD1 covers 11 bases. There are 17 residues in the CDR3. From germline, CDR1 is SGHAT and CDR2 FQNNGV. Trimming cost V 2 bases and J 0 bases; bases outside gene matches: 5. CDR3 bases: TGTGCCAGCAGCTTATCGGACAGGGGGCAGGCTAACTATGGCTACACCTTC. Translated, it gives CASSLSDRGQANYGYTF.

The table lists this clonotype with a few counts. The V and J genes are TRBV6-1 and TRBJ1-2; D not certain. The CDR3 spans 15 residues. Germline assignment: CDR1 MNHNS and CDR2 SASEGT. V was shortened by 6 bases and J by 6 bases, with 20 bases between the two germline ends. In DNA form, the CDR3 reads TGTGCCAGCAGATCCGGGTCCGTAGGTTGGAATGGCTACACCTTC. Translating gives CASRSGSVGWNGYTF.

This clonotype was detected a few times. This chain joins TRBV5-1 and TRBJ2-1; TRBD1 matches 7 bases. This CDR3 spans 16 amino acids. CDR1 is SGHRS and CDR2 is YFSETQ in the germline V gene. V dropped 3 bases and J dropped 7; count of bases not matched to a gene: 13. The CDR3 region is CASSSKQGSPRNEQFF. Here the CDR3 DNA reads TGCGCCAGCAGCTCAAAACAGGGGTCCCCTAGAAATGAGCAGTTCTTC. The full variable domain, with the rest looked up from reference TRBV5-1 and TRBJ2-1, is KAGVTQTPRYLIKTRGQQVTLSCSPISGHRSVSWYQQTPGQGLQFLFEYFSETQRNKGNFPGRFSGRQFSNSRSEMNVSTLELGDSALYLCASSSKQGSPRNEQFFGPGTRLTVL.

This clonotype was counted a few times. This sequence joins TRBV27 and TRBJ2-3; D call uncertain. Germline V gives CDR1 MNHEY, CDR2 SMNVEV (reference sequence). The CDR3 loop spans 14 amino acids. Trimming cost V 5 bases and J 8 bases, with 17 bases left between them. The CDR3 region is CASSPAPGLSTQYF. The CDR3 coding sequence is TGTGCCAGCAGTCCAGCGCCCGGCCTCTCTACGCAGTATTTT.

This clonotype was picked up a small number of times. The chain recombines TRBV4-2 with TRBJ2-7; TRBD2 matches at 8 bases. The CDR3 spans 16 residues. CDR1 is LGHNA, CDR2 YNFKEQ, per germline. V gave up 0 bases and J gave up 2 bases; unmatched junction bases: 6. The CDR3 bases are TGTGCCAGCAGCCAAGAATTGGGCGGGGGGACCTACGAGCAGTACTTC. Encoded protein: CASSQELGGGTYEQYF.

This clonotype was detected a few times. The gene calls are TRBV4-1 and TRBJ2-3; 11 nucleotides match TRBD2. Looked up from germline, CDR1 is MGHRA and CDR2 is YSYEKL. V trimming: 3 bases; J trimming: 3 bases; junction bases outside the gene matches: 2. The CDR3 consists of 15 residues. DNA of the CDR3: TGCGCCAGCAGCCAGACTAGCGGGATTACAGATACGCAGTATTTT. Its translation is CASSQTSGITDTQYF.

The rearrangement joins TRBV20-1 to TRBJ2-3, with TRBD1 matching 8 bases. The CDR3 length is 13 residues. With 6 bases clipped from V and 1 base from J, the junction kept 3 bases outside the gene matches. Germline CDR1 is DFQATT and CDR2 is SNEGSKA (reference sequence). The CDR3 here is CSAWGQGTDTQYF. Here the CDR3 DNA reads TGCAGTGCCTGGGGACAGGGCACAGATACGCAGTATTTT.

CDR3 region: CASRRDIGNEKLFF. For the CDR3, the DNA is TGTGCCAGCAGAAGGGACATCGGTAATGAAAAACTGTTTTTT. V usage is TRBV2 and J usage is TRBJ1-4, with D perhaps TRBD1 (6 bases). Germline values: CDR1 SNHLY, CDR2 FYNNEI. This CDR3 spans 14 amino acids. Trimming pared 6 bases from V and 4 bases from J, leaving 12 bases between.

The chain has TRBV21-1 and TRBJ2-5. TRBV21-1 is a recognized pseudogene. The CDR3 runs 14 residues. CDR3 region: CASSKLDYQETQYF. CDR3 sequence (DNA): TGTGCCAGCAGCAAACTGGACTACCAAGAGACCCAGTACTTC.

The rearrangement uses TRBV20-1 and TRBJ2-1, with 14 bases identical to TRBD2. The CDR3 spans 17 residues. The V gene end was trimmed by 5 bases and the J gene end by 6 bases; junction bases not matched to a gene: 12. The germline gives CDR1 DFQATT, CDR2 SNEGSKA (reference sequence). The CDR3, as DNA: TGCAGTGCTGAAGCCCGGACTAGCGGGGGGCACGTCAATGAGCAGTTCTTC. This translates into CSAEARTSGGHVNEQFF.

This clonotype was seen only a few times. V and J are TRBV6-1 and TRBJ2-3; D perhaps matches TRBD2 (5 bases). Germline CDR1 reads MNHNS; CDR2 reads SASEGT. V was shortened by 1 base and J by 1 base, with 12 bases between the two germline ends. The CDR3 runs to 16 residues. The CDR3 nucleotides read TGTGCCAGCAGTGAAGGGACTTTGCCCGGCACAGATACGCAGTATTTT. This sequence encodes CASSEGTLPGTDTQYF.